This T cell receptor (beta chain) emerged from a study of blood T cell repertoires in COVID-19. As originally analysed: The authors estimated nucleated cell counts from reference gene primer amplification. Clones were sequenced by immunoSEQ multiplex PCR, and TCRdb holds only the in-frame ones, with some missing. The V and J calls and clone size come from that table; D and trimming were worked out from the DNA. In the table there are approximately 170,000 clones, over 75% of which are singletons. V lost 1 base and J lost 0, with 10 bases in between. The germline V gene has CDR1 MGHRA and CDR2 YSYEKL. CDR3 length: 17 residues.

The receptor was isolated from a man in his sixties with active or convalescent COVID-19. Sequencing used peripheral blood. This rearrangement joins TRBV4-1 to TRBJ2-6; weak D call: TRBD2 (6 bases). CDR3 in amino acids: CASSQAHGSSGANVLTF. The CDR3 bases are TGCGCCAGCAGCCAAGCACACGGGAGCTCTGGGGCCAACGTCCTGACTTTC.